This T cell receptor (beta chain) was retrieved from a study of cytomegalovirus exposure and HLA in healthy donors. The study, taken as a whole, reports: The CMV antigen specificity of three CMV-associated chains was confirmed through in vitro analysis. The majority of TCR sequences were rare, yet some public TCRs appeared in many donors. What a later analysis reportedly showed was that an Asian-associated ancestry cluster had fewer N-insertions than the approximately 700-donor mean.

PCR primers comprised 60 Vbeta and 13 Jbeta primers. Libraries were prepared by immunoSEQ multiplex PCR; TCRdb keeps only in-frame clonotypes and omits some of them. The table shows about 120,000 clones, with over 60% occurring only once. Trimming stripped 0 bases from V and 6 bases from J, with 15 bases between. The CDR3 covers 16 residues. In germline, CDR1 is SEHNR, CDR2 FQNEAQ (reference sequence). As regards this clone: No antigen is known for it.

Sequenced sample: PBMCs. The origin of this receptor is a man between 18 and 29 years old in good health and CMV-seropositive. The rearrangement uses TRBV7-9 and TRBJ1-5; D call uncertain. DNA of the CDR3: TGTGCCAGCAGCTTAGCGGATCGGGGAAACCTTCAGCCCCAGCATTTT. Encoded protein: CASSLADRGNLQPQHF. Variable domain in full (rest from reference TRBV7-9 and TRBJ1-5): DTGVSQNPRHKITKRGQNVTFRCDPISEHNRLYWYRQTLGQGPEFLTYFQNEAQLEKSRLLSDRFSAERPKGSFSTLEIQRTEQGDSAMYLCASSLADRGNLQPQHFGDGTRLSIL.